One sample yielded the 4 T cell receptor beta chains listed below, sequenced in a study of T cells in localized non-small cell lung cancer. This table comes from immunoSEQ multiplex PCR, and its TCRdb copy is limited to in-frame clones, with some not included. The sample consists of around 41,000 clones, 88% of them appearing once. The sample in question was peripheral blood, obtained before any cancer treatment. The receptors here all came from a female donor older than 55 with stage I squamous cell lung carcinoma.

V and J are TRBV30 and TRBJ1-3, with 7 bases aligning to TRBD1. The ends lost 1 base at V and 0 bases at J; junction bases unmatched: 12. The CDR3 runs to 18 residues. Per the germline V gene, CDR1 is GTSNPN and CDR2 is SVGIG (reference sequence). The CDR3 nucleotides are TGTGCCTGGAGTGAAAGAAAGTGGGACAGTGACTCTGGAAACACCATATATTTT. Translating gives CAWSERKWDSDSGNTIYF. Together with reference TRBV30 and TRBJ1-3, the CDR3 gives the full variable domain: SQTIHQWPATLVQPVGSPLSLECTVEGTSNPNLYWYRQAAGRGLQLLFYSVGIGQISSEVPQNLSASRPQDRQFILSSKKLLLSDSGFYLCAWSERKWDSDSGNTIYFGEGSWLTVV.

This sequence joins TRBV6-1 and TRBJ1-4; unclear D gene. V was clipped by 9 bases and J by 4 bases, with 15 bases between them. The germline gives CDR1 MNHNS, CDR2 SASEGT. The CDR3 length is 14 residues. CDR3 sequence reads: CARLLGPINEKLFF. CDR3 coding DNA: TGTGCCAGGCTGCTAGGACCGATTAATGAAAAACTGTTTTTT.

The chain combines TRBV2 with TRBJ2-3; no firm D call. The CDR3 loop spans 14 amino acids. Trimming took off 6 bases at V and 4 bases at J, with 14 bases between the two ends. Germline V gene sequence: CDR1 SNHLY, CDR2 FYNNEI. CDR3 region: CASRMTPPADTQYF. The CDR3 bases are TGTGCCAGCAGGATGACCCCACCGGCAGATACGCAGTATTTT. The variable domain in full, completed from reference TRBV2 and TRBJ2-3, reads EPEVTQTPSHQVTQMGQEVILRCVPISNHLYFYWYRQILGQKVEFLVSFYNNEISEKSEIFDDQFSVERPDGSNFTLKIRSTKLEDSAMYFCASRMTPPADTQYFGPGTRLTVL.

The chain combines TRBV7-3 with TRBJ2-5, with TRBD2 matching 9 bases. Germline V CDR1 and CDR2: SGHTA, FQGTGA. CDR3 size: 16 residues. With V trimmed by 5 bases and J by 4 bases, 11 bases remained unmatched. This CDR3 is CASSPGGGRALETQYF. The CDR3 DNA is TGTGCCAGCAGCCCGGGTGGCGGGAGGGCCTTAGAGACCCAGTACTTC.